Below, 26 T cell receptor beta chains from the same sample are listed, as sequenced in a study of PD-L1 blockade in urothelial cancer. Using immunoSEQ multiplex PCR, the repertoire was profiled, and TCRdb retains in-frame clones only, with some absent. The sample shows roughly 30,000 clones, around nine tenths of them seen only once. This material consisted of PBMCs, taken around atezolizumab (anti-PD-L1) treatment. The receptor source for this set is a man in his forties or fifties with urothelial cancer.

A note on this clone: One end of the junction varies from germline; a read error may be responsible. Other DNA sequences in this sample translate to the same CDR3. The gene calls are TRBV11-2 and TRBJ1-1, with 9 bases matching TRBD1. Per the germline V gene, CDR1 is SGHAT and CDR2 is FQNNGV. The CDR3 totals 13 residues. CDR3 amino acids: CASSATGGTEAFF. For the CDR3, the DNA is TGTGCCAGCAGCGCCACAGGGGGCACTGAGGCTTTCTTT. Together with reference TRBV11-2 and TRBJ1-1, the CDR3 gives the full variable domain: EAGVAQSPRYKIIEKRQSVAFWCNPISGHATLYWYQQILGQGPKLLIQFQNNGVVDDSQLPKDRFSAERLKGVDSTLKIQPAKLEDSAVYLCASSATGGTEAFFGQGTRLTVV.

In its sample, this clone was seen once. This chain uses TRBV7-9 with TRBJ1-2; D uncertain. The CDR3 sequence is 16 residues long. Germline-derived CDR1 and CDR2 are SEHNR and FQNEAQ (reference sequence). V lost 5 bases and J lost 8, with 24 bases in between. The CDR3 here is CASSRPIGPLPGGYTF. The CDR3 DNA is TGTGCCAGCAGCCGACCGATAGGTCCACTGCCGGGGGGCTACACCTTC. Supplemented by reference TRBV7-9 and TRBJ1-2, the full variable domain reads DTGVSQNPRHKITKRGQNVTFRCDPISEHNRLYWYRQTLGQGPEFLTYFQNEAQLEKSRLLSDRFSAERPKGSFSTLEIQRTEQGDSAMYLCASSRPIGPLPGGYTFGSGTRLTVV.

The chain carries TRBV2 and TRBJ2-4; D is unresolved. V was trimmed by 10 bases and J by 4 bases, leaving 11 bases between them. Germline CDR1 reads SNHLY; CDR2 reads FYNNEI. The CDR3 has 12 amino acids. CDR3 sequence reads: CAIEPLKNIQYF. In DNA, the CDR3 is TGTGCCATCGAACCACTAAAAAACATTCAGTACTTC.

The gene calls are TRBV9 and TRBJ2-1, with 13 positions matching TRBD2. Germline V lookup: CDR1 SGDLS, CDR2 YYNGEE. The length of the CDR3 is 17 residues. With 0 bases clipped from V and 7 bases from J, the junction kept 7 bases outside the gene matches. The CDR3 DNA reads as TGTGCCAGCAGCGTAGAACTATGGACTAGCGGGGGTAATGAGCAGTTCTTC. Encoded protein: CASSVELWTSGGNEQFF.

The chain has TRBV19 and TRBJ1-4, with a weak D call TRBD1 (5 bases). There are 13 residues in the CDR3. Germline assignment: CDR1 LNHDA and CDR2 SQIVND (reference sequence). Trimming took 10 bases from V and 3 from J, leaving 12 bases between them. CDR3 loop: CATAGDANEKLFF. In DNA, the CDR3 is TGTGCCACCGCGGGGGACGCTAATGAAAAACTGTTTTTT.

The chain recombines TRBV18 with TRBJ2-7; D may be TRBD2 (6 bases). The CDR3 runs 13 residues. Trimming shortened V by 3 bases and J by 5 bases, and 11 bases separated the two germline ends. Germline assignment: CDR1 KGHSH and CDR2 LQKENI. The CDR3 protein is CASSPLGLNEQYF. The CDR3 region has the DNA TGTGCCAGCTCACCCCTGGGACTCAACGAGCAGTACTTC.

The chain uses TRBV5-5 and TRBJ1-5; D is undetermined. Germline lookup yields CDR1 SGHKS and CDR2 YYEKEE (reference sequence). The CDR3 loop spans 15 amino acids. The V end lost 0 bases, the J end lost 0 bases, and 7 bases lay between the germline ends. The CDR3 loop is CASSLAGVSNQPQHF. The CDR3 DNA sequence: TGTGCCAGCAGCTTGGCCGGGGTTAGCAATCAGCCCCAGCATTTT.

V and J are TRBV10-3 and TRBJ1-3; perhaps TRBD1 as D (5 bases). Germline V CDR1 and CDR2: ENHRY, SYGVKD. Trimming took 5 bases from V and 3 from J, leaving 11 bases between them. The CDR3 runs 14 residues. The CDR3 DNA reads as TGTGCCATCAGTTACGACAGTTTTGGAAACACCATATATTTT. Its protein is CAISYDSFGNTIYF.

The chain recombines TRBV7-2 with TRBJ1-4; 12 bases are a match to TRBD1. Germline CDR1 and CDR2: SGHTA and FQGNSA. This CDR3 is 17 amino acids long. The V gene end was trimmed by 6 bases and the J gene end by 6 bases; junction bases not matched to a gene: 11. CDR3 sequence reads: CASSSGTGGRFHEKLFF. In nucleotides, the CDR3 is TGTGCCAGCAGTTCCGGGACAGGGGGCAGGTTTCATGAAAAACTGTTTTTT.

The chain links TRBV9 to TRBJ1-5, with D possibly being TRBD1 (6 bases). Germline values: CDR1 SGDLS, CDR2 YYNGEE. This CDR3 is 15 amino acids long. Trimming cost V 0 bases and J 7 bases, with 14 bases left between them. As DNA, the CDR3 is TGTGCCAGCAGCGTAGGGCAGGGGCTTCGGCAGCCCCAGCATTTT. Amino acid sequence: CASSVGQGLRQPQHF.

This clone came up a few times. The chain is built from TRBV2 and TRBJ1-2, with no clear D. Deletions cut 2 bases from V and 8 bases from J, with 6 bases between. The CDR3 contains 11 residues. The germline gives CDR1 SNHLY, CDR2 FYNNEI. Here the CDR3 DNA reads TGTGCCAGCAGTGAACCGAGAGGCTACACCTTC. Translation gives CASSEPRGYTF.

The chain links TRBV9 to TRBJ2-1; D remains ambiguous. The CDR3 runs to 14 residues. Trimming took off 0 bases at V and 7 bases at J, with 11 bases between the two ends. The germline V gene encodes CDR1 SGDLS and CDR2 YYNGEE. This CDR3 reads CASSVGFRVNEQFF. Written as DNA, the CDR3 is TGTGCCAGCAGCGTAGGGTTCCGAGTTAATGAGCAGTTCTTC.

This clone was seen just once. V and J are TRBV5-1 and TRBJ2-7; 8 nucleotides agree with TRBD1. J was trimmed by 2 bases and V by 5 bases; bases with no gene match: 9. The CDR3 runs 15 residues. The germline gives CDR1 SGHRS, CDR2 YFSETQ. The CDR3 DNA is TGCGCCAGCAGGCCCGGAGGGACAGGACCCTACGAGCAGTACTTC. Translation: CASRPGGTGPYEQYF.

The rearrangement joins TRBV28 to TRBJ2-4, with 9 bases matching TRBD1. Germline CDR1 is MDHEN and CDR2 is SYDVKM. Trimming cost V 6 bases and J 3 bases; bases outside gene matches: 9. The CDR3 has 16 residues. CDR3 protein: CASRGLGTGIKNIQYF. CDR3 DNA: TGTGCCAGCAGGGGGCTGGGGACAGGGATCAAAAACATTCAGTACTTC.

This chain connects TRBV19 to TRBJ2-6; D unresolved. The germline V gene has CDR1 LNHDA and CDR2 SQIVND (reference sequence). CDR3 length: 15 residues. V was shortened by 4 bases and J by 0 bases, with 7 bases between the two germline ends. The chain's CDR3 is CASSKDSSGANVLTF. CDR3 in DNA: TGTGCCAGTAGTAAAGACTCCTCTGGGGCCAACGTCCTGACTTTC.

The chain links TRBV7-6 to TRBJ2-1; a weak D match, TRBD1 (7 bases). Per germline, CDR1 SGHVS and CDR2 FNYEAQ. The CDR3 runs 15 residues. V shed 5 bases and J shed 3 bases, with 14 bases lying between them. CDR3 region: CASSQGGRFYNEQFF. The CDR3 coding sequence is TGTGCCAGCAGCCAGGGGGGTAGGTTCTACAATGAGCAGTTCTTC.

This chain uses TRBV9 with TRBJ2-7; D is unresolved. The V end was cut by 4 bases, the J end by 6 bases, with 11 bases between. The CDR3 has 12 amino acids. CDR1 and CDR2 (germline): SGDLS, YYNGEE. CDR3 DNA sequence: TGTGCCAGCAGCCCACAGCTCGGCGAGCAGTACTTC. Translated: CASSPQLGEQYF. Looking up the rest from reference TRBV9 and TRBJ2-7 gives the full variable domain: DSGVTQTPKHLITATGQRVTLRCSPRSGDLSVYWYQQSLDQGLQFLIQYYNGEERAKGNILERFSAQQFPDLHSELNLSSLELGDSALYFCASSPQLGEQYFGPGTRLTVT.

V usage is TRBV28 and J usage is TRBJ2-5, with D possibly TRBD2 on 7 matching bases. The CDR3 has 14 amino acids. The germline CDR1 and CDR2 sequences are MDHEN and SYDVKM. V dropped 6 bases and J dropped 5 bases, with 16 bases sitting between them. For the CDR3, the DNA is TGTGCCAGCAGGGAGGGAGGGGGTTGGGAGACCCAGTACTTC. Translation: CASREGGGWETQYF.

This clone was counted only a few times. The chain carries TRBV29-1 and TRBJ1-1; possible D gene TRBD1, 5 bases. Germline CDR1 and CDR2: SQVTM and ANQGSEA. This CDR3 region has 13 residues. With 7 bases removed from V and 5 bases from J, the gap between germline ends came to 17 bases. CDR3 protein: CSGERRGGTEAFF. In DNA, the CDR3 is TGCAGCGGGGAGAGGAGGGGAGGAACTGAAGCTTTCTTT. The full variable domain, with the rest looked up from reference TRBV29-1 and TRBJ1-1, is SAVISQKPSRDICQRGTSLTIQCQVDSQVTMMFWYRQQPGQSLTLIATANQGSEATYESGFVIDKFPISRPNLTFSTLTVSNMSPEDSSIYLCSGERRGGTEAFFGQGTRLTVV.

The V call is TRBV5-4, the J call TRBJ2-2; perhaps TRBD1 as D (5 bases). There are 16 residues in the CDR3. Trimming took off 4 bases at V and 7 bases at J, with 20 bases between the two ends. The germline gives CDR1 SGHNT, CDR2 YYREEE (reference sequence). In DNA, the CDR3 is TGTGCCAGCAGCCCGGCTCGGCAGGGTCAGAACGGGGAGCTGTTTTTT. It yields the protein CASSPARQGQNGELFF.

V gene TRBV4-3 combines with J gene TRBJ2-3; tentatively, D is TRBD2 (7 bases). Trimming removed 1 base at V and 3 bases at J, with 14 bases between. The CDR3 sequence is 16 residues long. The germline V gene has CDR1 LGHNA and CDR2 YSLEER. Here the CDR3 DNA reads TGCGCCAGCAGCCAAGGGGGGAGGGGGTTGACAGATACGCAGTATTTT. Translated, it gives CASSQGGRGLTDTQYF.

A single count supports this clone. This rearrangement joins TRBV4-3 to TRBJ1-1; 7 bases are shared with TRBD1. Germline V lookup: CDR1 LGHNA, CDR2 YSLEER. J lost 6 bases, V lost 0 bases, and 4 bases had no gene match. This CDR3 has 14 amino acids. Here the CDR3 reads CASSQETGRSEAFF. CDR3 coding DNA: TGCGCCAGCAGCCAAGAGACAGGGAGATCTGAAGCTTTCTTT.

CDR3 residues: CASSGGFNQPQHF. Written as DNA, the CDR3 is TGTGCCAGCAGTGGGGGGTTCAATCAGCCCCAGCATTTT. The chain has TRBV9 and TRBJ1-5; maybe TRBD1 (5 bases). Trimming took 5 bases from V and 3 from J, leaving 9 bases between them. CDR3 length: 13 amino acids. The germline V gene has CDR1 SGDLS and CDR2 YYNGEE. The full variable domain, in which reference TRBV9 and TRBJ1-5 provide the parts outside the CDR3, is DSGVTQTPKHLITATGQRVTLRCSPRSGDLSVYWYQQSLDQGLQFLIQYYNGEERAKGNILERFSAQQFPDLHSELNLSSLELGDSALYFCASSGGFNQPQHFGDGTRLSIL.

This chain connects TRBV13 to TRBJ2-1; weak D call: TRBD2 (6 bases). V dropped 0 bases and J dropped 7 bases, with 19 bases sitting between them. This CDR3 is built from 17 residues. In germline, CDR1 is PRHDT, CDR2 FYEKMQ (reference sequence). The DNA for the CDR3 is TGTGCCAGCAGCTTAGGGCCCGGGGGAGAAGCTTCAAATGAGCAGTTCTTC. It encodes CASSLGPGGEASNEQFF.

V and J are TRBV27 and TRBJ2-7; the match to TRBD1 covers 8 bases. The V gene end was trimmed by 3 bases and the J gene end by 6 bases; junction bases not matched to a gene: 4. CDR3 length: 13 amino acids. CDR1 and CDR2 from the germline V gene are MNHEY and SMNVEV (reference sequence). The CDR3: CASSFPGTGEQYF. CDR3 DNA: TGTGCCAGCAGTTTCCCCGGGACAGGCGAGCAGTACTTC.

This clone was recorded a few times. The rearrangement joins TRBV19 to TRBJ1-1; no clear D. V lost 5 bases and J lost 0, with 10 bases in between. Looked up from germline, CDR1 is LNHDA and CDR2 is SQIVND (reference sequence). The CDR3 runs to 14 residues. For the CDR3, the DNA is TGTGCCAGTAGTTGGGCAGAGTTGAACACTGAAGCTTTCTTT. Encoded protein: CASSWAELNTEAFF.